These T cell receptor beta chains were read from a single sample in a study of cytomegalovirus exposure and HLA in healthy donors. The assay was immunoSEQ multiplex PCR, and TCRdb's table has in-frame clones only and misses some. Here the sample spans 200,000 to 300,000 clones, 75% to 90% being singletons. Sequenced input: PBMCs. Receptor source: a woman between 25 and 40 years old in good health and CMV-seropositive. Each CDR3 is given with its conserved first and last residue. D genes are given only for firm matches. Clone size, where shown, is once, few, many, or a class for clones that have expanded.

TRBV6-4	TRBJ2-3	TRBD1	-	CASSQGEADTQYF	TGTGCCAGCAGTCAGGGGGAAGCAGATACGCAGTATTTT
TRBV30	TRBJ1-2	-	-	CAWSTLGGVNYGYTF	TGTGCCTGGAGTACATTAGGGGGGGTTAACTATGGCTACACCTTC
TRBV28	TRBJ2-7	-	few	CASSPPTGNYYYEQYF	TGTGCCAGCAGTCCACCGACAGGAAACTACTACTACGAGCAGTACTTC
TRBV27	TRBJ1-1	TRBD1	once	CASSPTRQGARAFF	TGTGCCAGCAGTCCCACCCGACAGGGGGCGCGAGCTTTCTTT
TRBV5-4	TRBJ1-1	-	once	CASSLAAGRLNTEAFF	TGTGCCAGCAGCTTGGCAGCAGGGCGACTGAACACTGAAGCTTTCTTT
TRBV30	TRBJ2-7	-	-	CAWNGRTRSSSYEQYF	TGTGCCTGGAATGGGAGGACAAGGAGTAGCTCCTACGAGCAGTACTTC
TRBV5-1	TRBJ1-1	-	few	CASSPAGGGAFF	TGCGCCAGCAGCCCGGCGGGGGGGGGAGCTTTCTTT
TRBV6-6	TRBJ1-1	TRBD1	-	CASSVTGGGNEAFF	TGTGCCAGCAGTGTTACAGGGGGAGGTAATGAAGCTTTCTTT
TRBV19	TRBJ2-1	TRBD2	-	CASSVTSVYNEQFF	TGTGCCAGTAGTGTTACTAGCGTCTACAATGAGCAGTTCTTC
TRBV6-6	TRBJ1-5	-	-	CASSYSTGRNQPQHF	TGTGCCAGCAGTTACTCGACAGGCCGCAATCAGCCCCAGCATTTT
TRBV30	TRBJ1-5	TRBD1	-	CAWSSRGLQPQHF	TGTGCCTGGAGTTCCAGGGGGCTTCAGCCCCAGCATTTT
TRBV5-1	TRBJ1-2	-	-	CASSSETDYGYTF	TGCGCCAGCAGCTCGGAGACGGACTATGGCTACACCTTC
TRBV5-1	TRBJ2-7	TRBD2	once	CASSEGLAGVYEQYF	TGCGCCAGCAGTGAGGGACTAGCGGGAGTCTACGAGCAGTACTTC
TRBV7-9	TRBJ2-7	TRBD1	once	CASTLGAGGDHYEQYF	TGTGCCAGCACTCTGGGGGCAGGGGGCGATCATTACGAGCAGTACTTC
TRBV5-1	TRBJ1-3	TRBD1	-	CASSYGTGNGNTIYF	TGCGCCAGCAGTTACGGGACAGGGAACGGAAACACCATATATTTT
TRBV4-1	TRBJ2-5	-	-	CASSQDEEGIQETQYF	TGCGCCAGCAGCCAAGATGAGGAGGGAATCCAAGAGACCCAGTACTTC
TRBV19	TRBJ1-5	TRBD1	-	CASSSPPGQGASNQPQHF	TGTGCCAGTAGTTCCCCCCCAGGACAGGGGGCCTCCAATCAGCCCCAGCATTTT
TRBV21-1	TRBJ2-7	-	-	CASSYDYQGYEQYF	TGTGCCAGCAGCTACGATTATCAGGGCTACGAGCAGTACTTC
TRBV2	TRBJ2-3	TRBD1	-	CASREQGDTDTQYF	TGTGCCAGCAGGGAACAGGGGGACACAGATACGCAGTATTTT
TRBV28	TRBJ1-2	-	-	CASSLLEHYGYTF	TGTGCCAGCAGTTTACTCGAGCACTATGGCTACACCTTC
TRBV28	TRBJ2-1	-	-	CASRTTGEQFF	TGTGCCAGCCGTACCACAGGTGAGCAGTTCTTC
TRBV2	TRBJ2-1	TRBD2	-	CASSYLGTSGIEQFF	TGTGCCAGCAGTTATTTAGGGACTAGCGGGATTGAGCAGTTCTTC
TRBV30	TRBJ1-2	TRBD1	-	CAWSATGGAEGYTF	TGTGCCTGGAGTGCCACAGGGGGCGCAGAGGGCTACACCTTC
TRBV4-2	TRBJ2-3	TRBD2	-	CASSQAGGMTSERADTQYF	TGTGCCAGCAGCCAAGCGGGGGGAATGACTAGCGAGAGGGCAGATACGCAGTATTTT
TRBV11-3	TRBJ2-5	TRBD2	-	CASRAWTSGSGLRETQYF	TGTGCCAGCAGGGCCTGGACTAGCGGGAGCGGTTTGAGGGAGACCCAGTACTTC
TRBV4-1	TRBJ1-4	-	-	CASSRQPTSNEKLFF	TGCGCCAGCAGCCGCCAACCGACTTCTAATGAAAAACTGTTTTTT
TRBV13	TRBJ2-2	TRBD2	-	CASSPYGTSGLNTGELFF	TGTGCCAGCAGCCCCTACGGGACTAGCGGCCTTAACACCGGGGAGCTGTTTTTT
TRBV11-2	TRBJ2-3	TRBD1	-	CASSYTGTGDPDTQYF	TGTGCCAGCAGCTATACCGGGACAGGGGACCCAGATACGCAGTATTTT
TRBV5-1	TRBJ1-1	-	-	CASSSRGNTEAFF	TGCGCCAGCAGCTCGCGGGGAAACACTGAAGCTTTCTTT
TRBV7-2	TRBJ1-2	-	-	CASHKGVNYGYTF	TGTGCCAGCCACAAGGGGGTGAACTATGGCTACACCTTC
TRBV5-1	TRBJ1-1	-	-	CASSLGTDKNTEAFF	TGCGCCAGCAGCTTGGGGACAGACAAGAACACTGAAGCTTTCTTT
TRBV6-6	TRBJ2-2	-	-	CASTQMNTGELFF	TGTGCCAGCACACAAATGAACACCGGGGAGCTGTTTTTT
TRBV7-2	TRBJ1-5	-	-	CASSFNGQPQHF	TGTGCCAGCAGCTTTAACGGGCAGCCCCAGCATTTT
TRBV15	TRBJ2-3	TRBD1	-	CATSTRQGRTDTQYF	TGTGCCACCAGCACTCGACAGGGTAGGACAGATACGCAGTATTTT
TRBV19	TRBJ1-3	-	-	CASSIDSGSTGRLLGNTIYF	TGTGCCAGTAGTATAGATTCCGGAAGTACGGGGAGGCTTTTGGGAAACACCATATATTTT
TRBV30	TRBJ1-1	-	few	CAWTGLTNTEAFF	TGTGCCTGGACGGGACTTACGAACACTGAAGCTTTCTTT
TRBV5-1	TRBJ1-2	TRBD1	-	CASSLFQGDNYGYTF	TGCGCCAGCAGCTTGTTTCAGGGGGATAACTATGGCTACACCTTC
TRBV5-1	TRBJ1-1	TRBD1	-	CASSRTGGVNTEAFF	TGCGCCAGCAGCCGGACAGGGGGGGTGAACACTGAAGCTTTCTTT
TRBV27	TRBJ2-3	-	-	CASSLGLTDTQYF	TGTGCCAGCAGTCTGGGACTCACAGATACGCAGTATTTT
TRBV30	TRBJ2-7	-	-	CAWSGDTIYEQYF	TGTGCCTGGAGTGGGGACACGATTTACGAGCAGTACTTC
TRBV5-4	TRBJ2-7	TRBD2	-	CASSWTSGNEQYF	TGTGCCAGCAGCTGGACTAGCGGGAACGAGCAGTACTTC
TRBV5-1	TRBJ1-1	-	-	CASSLDRLEAFF	TGCGCCAGCAGCTTGGATCGTCTTGAAGCTTTCTTT
TRBV19	TRBJ1-2	-	-	CASSPATGKGYTF	TGTGCCAGTAGTCCCGCCACGGGTAAAGGCTACACCTTC
TRBV19	TRBJ1-5	TRBD1	-	CASLGTGGHQPQHF	TGTGCCAGCCTAGGGACAGGGGGACATCAGCCCCAGCATTTT
TRBV4-2	TRBJ2-1	TRBD2	-	CASSQAAGTSGRDEQFF	TGTGCCAGCAGCCAAGCCGCCGGGACTAGCGGGAGGGATGAGCAGTTCTTC
TRBV5-1	TRBJ1-4	TRBD1	-	CASSTGGGREKLFF	TGCGCCAGCAGCACAGGGGGAGGCAGAGAAAAACTGTTTTTT
TRBV19	TRBJ1-2	-	-	CASSELGGAYGYTF	TGTGCCAGTAGTGAGCTGGGGGGGGCCTATGGCTACACCTTC
TRBV13	TRBJ1-2	TRBD1	-	CASSLAGSGGLKYGYTF	TGTGCCAGCAGCTTAGCGGGGTCAGGGGGTTTAAAATATGGCTACACCTTC
TRBV10-3	TRBJ2-3	-	-	CASAAGRTDTQYF	TGTGCCTCCGCGGCAGGGAGGACAGATACGCAGTATTTT